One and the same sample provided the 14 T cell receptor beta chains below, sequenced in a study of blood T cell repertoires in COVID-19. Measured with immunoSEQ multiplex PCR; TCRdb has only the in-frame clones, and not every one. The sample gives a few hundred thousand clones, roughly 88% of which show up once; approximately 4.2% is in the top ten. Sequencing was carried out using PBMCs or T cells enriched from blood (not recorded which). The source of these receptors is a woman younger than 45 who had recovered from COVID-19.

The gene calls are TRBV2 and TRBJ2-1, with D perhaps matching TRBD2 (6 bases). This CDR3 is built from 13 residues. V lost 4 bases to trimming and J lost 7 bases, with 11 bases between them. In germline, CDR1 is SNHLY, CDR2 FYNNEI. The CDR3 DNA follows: TGTGCCAGCAGTGTTAGCGGAGGTAATGAGCAGTTCTTC. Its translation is CASSVSGGNEQFF.

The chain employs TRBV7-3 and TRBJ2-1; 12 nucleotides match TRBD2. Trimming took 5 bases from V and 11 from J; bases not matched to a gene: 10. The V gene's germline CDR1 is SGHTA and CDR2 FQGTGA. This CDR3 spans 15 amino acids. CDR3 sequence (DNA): TGTGCCAGCAGCACGACCCAGACTAGCGGGAGCAAGCAGTTCTTC. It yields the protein CASSTTQTSGSKQFF.

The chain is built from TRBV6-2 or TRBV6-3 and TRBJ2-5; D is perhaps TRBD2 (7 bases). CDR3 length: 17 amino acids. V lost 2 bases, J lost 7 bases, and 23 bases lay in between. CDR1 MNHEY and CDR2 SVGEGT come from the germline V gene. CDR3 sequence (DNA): TGTGCCAGCAGTTACCGGTCGGCGGGGGCTATATTCCGGACCCAGTACTTC. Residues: CASSYRSAGAIFRTQYF.

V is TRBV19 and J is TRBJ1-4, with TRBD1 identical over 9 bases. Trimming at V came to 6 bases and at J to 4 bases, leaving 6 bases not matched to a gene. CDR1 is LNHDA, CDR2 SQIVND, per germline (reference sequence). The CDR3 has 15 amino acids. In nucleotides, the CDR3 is TGTGCCAGTAGGAACAGGGGGCGCTTTAATGAAAAACTGTTTTTT. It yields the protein CASRNRGRFNEKLFF.

DNA of the CDR3: TGTGCCAGCAGCTCTATATACCTACAGCCCTACGAGCAGTACTTC. Residues: CASSSIYLQPYEQYF. The J gene is TRBJ2-7, the V gene TRBV7-9; D remains ambiguous. Trimming took off 4 bases at V and 2 bases at J, with 15 bases between the two ends. The CDR3 totals 15 residues. Germline lookup yields CDR1 SEHNR and CDR2 FQNEAQ (reference sequence).

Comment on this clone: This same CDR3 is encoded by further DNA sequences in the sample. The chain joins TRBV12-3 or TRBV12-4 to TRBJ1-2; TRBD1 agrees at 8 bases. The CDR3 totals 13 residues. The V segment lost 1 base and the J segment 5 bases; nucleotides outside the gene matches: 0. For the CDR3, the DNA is TGTGCCAGCAGTTTAGGACAGGGGTATGGCTACACCTTC. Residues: CASSLGQGYGYTF.

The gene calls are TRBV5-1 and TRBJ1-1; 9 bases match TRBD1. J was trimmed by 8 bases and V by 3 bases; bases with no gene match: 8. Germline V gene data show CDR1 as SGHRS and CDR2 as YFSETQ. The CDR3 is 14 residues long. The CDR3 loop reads CASSSGQGLPEAFF. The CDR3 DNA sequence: TGCGCCAGCAGCTCCGGACAGGGGCTACCCGAAGCTTTCTTT. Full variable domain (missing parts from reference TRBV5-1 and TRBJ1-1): KAGVTQTPRYLIKTRGQQVTLSCSPISGHRSVSWYQQTPGQGLQFLFEYFSETQRNKGNFPGRFSGRQFSNSRSEMNVSTLELGDSALYLCASSSGQGLPEAFFGQGTRLTVV.

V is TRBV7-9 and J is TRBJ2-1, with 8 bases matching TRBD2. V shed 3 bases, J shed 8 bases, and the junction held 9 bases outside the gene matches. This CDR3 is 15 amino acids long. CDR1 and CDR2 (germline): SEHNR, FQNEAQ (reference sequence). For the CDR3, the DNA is TGTGCCAGCAGCTTCTCTCTCGGGAGGGGAGATGAGCAGTTCTTC. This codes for CASSFSLGRGDEQFF.

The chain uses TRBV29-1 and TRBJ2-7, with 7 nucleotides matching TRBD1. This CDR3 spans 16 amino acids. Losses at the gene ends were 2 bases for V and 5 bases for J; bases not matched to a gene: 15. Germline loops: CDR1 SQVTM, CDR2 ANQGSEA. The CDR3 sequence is CSVELAQQGNLNEQYF. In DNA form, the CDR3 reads TGCAGCGTTGAACTAGCCCAACAGGGGAATCTCAACGAGCAGTACTTC.

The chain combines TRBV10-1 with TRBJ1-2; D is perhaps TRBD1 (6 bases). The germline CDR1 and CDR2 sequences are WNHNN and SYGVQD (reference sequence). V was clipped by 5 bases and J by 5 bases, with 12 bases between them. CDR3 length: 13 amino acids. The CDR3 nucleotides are TGCGCCAGCAGTCCCGGGACATCTTATGGCTACACCTTC. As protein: CASSPGTSYGYTF.

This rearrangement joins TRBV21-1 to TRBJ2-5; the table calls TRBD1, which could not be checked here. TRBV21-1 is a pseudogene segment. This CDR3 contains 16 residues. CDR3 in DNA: TGTGCCAGCAGCCCACAAACAGGGGTGGTTCGAGAGACCCAGTACTTC. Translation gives CASSPQTGVVRETQYF.

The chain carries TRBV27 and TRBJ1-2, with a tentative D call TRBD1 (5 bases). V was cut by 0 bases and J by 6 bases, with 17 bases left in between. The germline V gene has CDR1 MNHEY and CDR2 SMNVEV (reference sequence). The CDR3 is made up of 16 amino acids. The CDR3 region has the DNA TGTGCCAGCAGTTTATCGAGGAGTTGGACATACAATGGCTACACCTTC. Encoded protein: CASSLSRSWTYNGYTF.

This CDR3 reads CASSLREDSYGYTF. Here the CDR3 DNA reads TGTGCCAGCAGCTTACGGGAAGATTCCTATGGCTACACCTTC. The J gene is TRBJ1-2, the V gene TRBV7-6, with D hard to call. There are 14 residues in the CDR3. Germline V gene lookup returns CDR1 SGHVS and CDR2 FNYEAQ. V was trimmed by 2 bases and J by 4 bases, leaving 11 bases between them.

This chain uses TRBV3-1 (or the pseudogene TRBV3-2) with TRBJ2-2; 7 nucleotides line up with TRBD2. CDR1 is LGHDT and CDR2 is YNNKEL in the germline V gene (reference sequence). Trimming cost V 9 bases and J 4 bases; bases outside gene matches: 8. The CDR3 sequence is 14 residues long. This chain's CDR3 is CASTSALSTGELFF. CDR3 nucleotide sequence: TGTGCCAGTACTAGCGCCCTATCCACCGGGGAGCTGTTTTTT.